The rows below give T cell receptor beta chains drawn from one sample of a study of CD8 T cells in ankylosing spondylitis. TCRdb reprocessed the 5' RACE reads with MiXCR, giving one entry per CDR3 protein. Found here are about 200,000 distinct CDR3 sequences, just under 7.5% of them singletons; the top ten hold 12% to 15%. Sequenced material: blood, either unsorted or a sorted T cell fraction (not recorded which). Every receptor here comes from a male donor with ankylosing spondylitis. CDR3s include the opening cysteine and the closing phenylalanine or tryptophan. D genes are given only for firm matches. Clone size is not always given. Where it is, it says once, few, many or a class for expanded clones.

d_gene	v_gene	j_gene	abundance	CDR3nt	CDR3aa
.	TRBV4-3	TRBJ2-2	many	TGCGCCAGCAGAAATCTCGGGAGGGGGCGCGACACCGGGGAGCTGTTTTTT	CASRNLGRGRDTGELFF
.	TRBV6-4	TRBJ1-2	many	TGTGCCAGCAGTCTGATGGGCTATGGCTACACCTTC	CASSLMGYGYTF
.	TRBV13	TRBJ1-1	.	TGTGCCAGCAGACCGAGGGTCCGAAACTATAGGGACACTGAAGCTTTCTTT	CASRPRVRNYRDTEAFF
TRBD1	TRBV7-9	TRBJ2-7	many	TGTGCCAGCGGGACAGGACCCTACGAGCAGTACTTC	CASGTGPYEQYF
.	TRBV24-1	TRBJ2-2	.	TGTGCCACCAGTGACGAGGGACTGTGGAACACCGGGGAGCTGTTTTTT	CATSDEGLWNTGELFF
TRBD1	TRBV6-2/TRBV6-3	TRBJ1-6	few	TGTGCCAGCAGTTGGGGGAACAGGGGGCGAATCAGCTCCTATAATTCACCCCTCCACTTT	CASSWGNRGRISSYNSPLHF
.	TRBV20-1	TRBJ1-4	many	TGCAGTGCCATAGGTGGGGAAAAACTGTTTTTT	CSAIGGEKLFF
TRBD1	TRBV7-3	TRBJ2-3	few	TGTGCCAGCAGCCTTACCGGGACAGGGGTTGCAGATACGCAGTATTTT	CASSLTGTGVADTQYF
.	TRBV6-5	TRBJ2-1	many	TGTGCCAGCAGTTACCAGATCGGACGCCGAAGCTCCTACAATGAGCAGTTCTTC	CASSYQIGRRSSYNEQFF
.	TRBV15	TRBJ2-5	few	TGTGCCACCAGTCCGGGAACAAAAGAGACCCAGTACTTC	CATSPGTKETQYF
TRBD2	TRBV7-8	TRBJ2-3	many	TGTGCCAGCAGCTTGACAGCGGGGGACTCAGATACGCAGTATTTT	CASSLTAGDSDTQYF
TRBD2	TRBV5-1	TRBJ2-1	many	TGCGCCAGCAGCTTGCGGACTAGCGGCTACAATGAGCAGTTCTTC	CASSLRTSGYNEQFF
.	TRBV7-9	TRBJ2-4	many	TGTGCCAGCAGCTTAGGGGTCCGAGATGGGGCCAAAAACATTCAGTACTTC	CASSLGVRDGAKNIQYF
TRBD2	TRBV5-5	TRBJ2-3	many	TGTGCCAGCATTTATAGCGGGAGACTCACAGATACGCAGTATTTT	CASIYSGRLTDTQYF
.	TRBV20-1	TRBJ2-2	many	TGCAGTACCGGGACACCTAACACCGGGGAGCTGTTTTTT	CSTGTPNTGELFF
.	TRBV7-9	TRBJ2-5	many	TGTGCCAGCAGCTTAAGGACAGAGGAGACCCAGTACTTC	CASSLRTEETQYF
.	TRBV30	TRBJ2-5	.	TGTGCCTGGAGTCCCTTAGGGGAGACCCAGTACTTC	CAWSPLGETQYF
.	TRBV12-3/TRBV12-4	TRBJ1-5	many	TGTGCCAGCAGCGCGGGACAAAATAATCAGCCCCAGCATTTT	CASSAGQNNQPQHF
TRBD1	TRBV27	TRBJ1-5	.	TGTGCCAGCAGTTCTAGGCAGGGGGGATATAGCAATCAGCCCCAGCATTTT	CASSSRQGGYSNQPQHF
.	TRBV4-3	TRBJ1-4	few	TGCGCCAGCAGCCAAGATCAAGGGGAAAAACTGTTTTTT	CASSQDQGEKLFF
.	TRBV7-9	TRBJ1-1	many	TGTGCCAGCAGCGGCCGGGAAGTGGGGAGCTGGAACACTGAAGCTTTCTTT	CASSGREVGSWNTEAFF
.	TRBV9	TRBJ1-1	many	TGTGCCAGCAGCCCACAACACACAACGGACACTGAAGCTTTCTTT	CASSPQHTTDTEAFF
.	TRBV20-1	TRBJ2-1	.	TGCAGTGCACTTTGGGAGAATTACAATGAGCAGTTCTTC	CSALWENYNEQFF
.	TRBV10-3	TRBJ2-7	few	TGTGCCATCAGCGCTTTAACAGGGCCCGGTGGCGAGCAGTACTTC	CAISALTGPGGEQYF
TRBD1	TRBV20-1	TRBJ2-7	many	TGCAGTGCTAGAATGACAGGACAGGGGACCTACGAGCAGTACTTC	CSARMTGQGTYEQYF
TRBD1	TRBV9	TRBJ2-7	many	TGTGCCAGCAGCGTAGACACAGGGGGGAACTACGAGCAGTACTTC	CASSVDTGGNYEQYF
.	TRBV6-2/TRBV6-3	TRBJ1-1	many	TGTGCCAGCAGGCCAGGGTATTACACTGAAGCTTTCTTT	CASRPGYYTEAFF
.	TRBV20-1	TRBJ2-2	many	TGCAGTGCGCCGTTGACCCAGGGAGCCACCGGGGAGCTGTTTTTT	CSAPLTQGATGELFF
.	TRBV7-9	TRBJ2-1	many	TGTGCCAGCAGCTTAGTTCGGGGGCATGAGCAGTTCTTC	CASSLVRGHEQFF
TRBD2	TRBV27	TRBJ2-5	many	TGTGCCAGCACCCCCGGTGGCGGGAGTGGGACCCAGTACTTC	CASTPGGGSGTQYF
TRBD2	TRBV5-6	TRBJ2-7	.	TGTGCCAGCAGCAACTCACTAGCGGGGGATACCTACGAGCAGTACTTC	CASSNSLAGDTYEQYF
.	TRBV7-8	TRBJ2-1	.	TGTGCCAGCAGCAGGAAGGGGGGGTTCAATGAGCAGTTCTTC	CASSRKGGFNEQFF
TRBD1	TRBV15	TRBJ1-2	.	TGTGCCACCAGCAGGGACAGGGGAGTCTATGGCTACACCTTC	CATSRDRGVYGYTF
TRBD2	TRBV6-2/TRBV6-3	TRBJ2-1	.	TGTGCCAGCAGGCCTAGCGGGAGTTACAATGAGCAGTTCTTC	CASRPSGSYNEQFF
.	TRBV4-3	TRBJ1-5	many	TGCGCCAGCAGCCAAGGTTCAGGGAACAATCAGCCCCAGCATTTT	CASSQGSGNNQPQHF
.	TRBV27	TRBJ2-5	few	TGTGCCAGCAGCCCCTTCGGGGAAAAAGAGACCCAGTACTTC	CASSPFGEKETQYF
TRBD2	TRBV9	TRBJ2-1	.	TGTGCCAGCACCCCCGGGGGAGGGCTCCATGAGCAGTTCTTC	CASTPGGGLHEQFF
TRBD2	TRBV9	TRBJ2-1	.	TGTGCCAGCAGCGTAGGACTAGCGGGAGGCCCCTACAATGAGCAGTTCTTC	CASSVGLAGGPYNEQFF
TRBD2	TRBV27	TRBJ2-3	.	TGTGCCAGCAGTTTAAGTATTAGCGGGGGGACAGATACGCAGTATTTT	CASSLSISGGTDTQYF
.	TRBV5-1	TRBJ2-7	many	TGCGCCAGCAGCTTGAATGGGTTCTACGAGCAGTACTTC	CASSLNGFYEQYF
.	TRBV12-3/TRBV12-4	TRBJ1-1	many	TGTGCCAGCAGTCCGCGCGGGGAAGCTTTCTTT	CASSPRGEAFF
TRBD1	TRBV20-1	TRBJ2-7	once	TGCAGTGTCCCAGACAGGGACTACGAGCAGTACTTC	CSVPDRDYEQYF
.	TRBV6-2/TRBV6-3	TRBJ2-2	.	TGTGCCAGCAGTAACCTGAGGGGGAACTCCGGGGAGCTGTTTTTT	CASSNLRGNSGELFF
.	TRBV6-2/TRBV6-3	TRBJ2-2	many	TGTGCCAGCATGCGTGGGATGAACGGGGAGCTGTTTTTT	CASMRGMNGELFF
TRBD1	TRBV29-1	TRBJ2-7	once	TGCAGCGTTGATGGGACAGGCACCTACGAGCAGTACTTC	CSVDGTGTYEQYF
.	TRBV29-1	TRBJ2-5	many	TGCAGCGCCCAGATTACCGGGAGAAAGACCCAGTACTTC	CSAQITGRKTQYF
.	TRBV11-2	TRBJ2-1	few	TGTGCCAGCAGCTTAGTACTAGCAATAGATGAGCAGTTCTTC	CASSLVLAIDEQFF